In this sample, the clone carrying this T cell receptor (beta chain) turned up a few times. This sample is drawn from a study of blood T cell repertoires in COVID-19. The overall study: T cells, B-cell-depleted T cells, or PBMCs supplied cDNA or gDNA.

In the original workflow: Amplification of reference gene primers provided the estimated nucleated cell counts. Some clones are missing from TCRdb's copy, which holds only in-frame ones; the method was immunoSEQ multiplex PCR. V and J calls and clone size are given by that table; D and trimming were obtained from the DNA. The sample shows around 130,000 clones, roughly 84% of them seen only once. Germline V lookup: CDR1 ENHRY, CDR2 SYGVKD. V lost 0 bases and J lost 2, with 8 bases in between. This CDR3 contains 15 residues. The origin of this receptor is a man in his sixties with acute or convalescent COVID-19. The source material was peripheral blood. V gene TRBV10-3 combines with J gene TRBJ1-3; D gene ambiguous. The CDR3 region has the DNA TGTGCCATCAGTGAGTCGTTTGAGGCTGGAAACACCATATATTTT. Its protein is CAISESFEAGNTIYF.